The clone carrying this T cell receptor beta chain was counted at least ten times. The antigen is undetermined. The junction departs from germline at one end; a sequencing error may be responsible. The lymph nodes were axillary draining lymph nodes from breast cancer patients. These data belong to a study of breast tumors, draining lymph nodes, adjacent tissues. Study findings and constraints: Compared with lymph nodes, tumors were less diverse; compared with nontumor tissue, more. The lymph node origin of tumor T cells was framed as consistent with a hypothesis, not demonstrated. Tumor and nontumor repertoires were significantly more similar in luminal-like than in basal-like breast cancer. Most tumor T cells seemingly derive from lymph node, then expand in tumor.

TCRdb processed the multiplex PCR reads anew with MiXCR; each CDR3 protein has one entry. The data contain 130,000 or so distinct CDR3 sequences, about 30% of them singletons. The CDR3 covers 14 residues. Per germline, CDR1 SSHAT and CDR2 FNYEAQ (reference sequence). The J gene is TRBJ2-1, the V gene TRBV7-7; 7 bases line up with TRBD2. The clonotype was recovered from a female donor with breast cancer. Some clones in this sample may be carry-over from other donors' samples. The sequencing input was axillary lymph node tissue. The CDR3 region is CASSPVLAFNEQFF. The CDR3 nucleotides are TGTGCTAGCAGCCCAGTACTAGCGTTCAATGAGCAGTTCTTC.